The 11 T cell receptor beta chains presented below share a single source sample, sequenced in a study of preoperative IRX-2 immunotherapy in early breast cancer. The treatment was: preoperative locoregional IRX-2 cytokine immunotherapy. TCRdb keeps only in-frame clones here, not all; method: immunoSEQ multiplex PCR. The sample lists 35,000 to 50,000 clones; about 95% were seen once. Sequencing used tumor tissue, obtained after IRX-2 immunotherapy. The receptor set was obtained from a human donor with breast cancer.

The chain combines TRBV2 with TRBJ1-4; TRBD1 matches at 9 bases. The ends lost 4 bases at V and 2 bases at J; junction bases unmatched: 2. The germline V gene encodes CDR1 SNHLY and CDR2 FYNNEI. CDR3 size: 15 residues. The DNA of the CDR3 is TGTGCCAGCAGTGTGGGGACAGGGACTAATGAAAAACTGTTTTTT. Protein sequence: CASSVGTGTNEKLFF.

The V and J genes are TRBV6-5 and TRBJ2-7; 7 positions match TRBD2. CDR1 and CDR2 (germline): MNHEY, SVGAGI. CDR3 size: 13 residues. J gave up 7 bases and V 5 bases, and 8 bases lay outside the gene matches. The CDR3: CASSPSPGREQYF. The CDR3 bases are TGTGCCAGCAGTCCCTCCCCCGGGAGGGAGCAGTACTTC.

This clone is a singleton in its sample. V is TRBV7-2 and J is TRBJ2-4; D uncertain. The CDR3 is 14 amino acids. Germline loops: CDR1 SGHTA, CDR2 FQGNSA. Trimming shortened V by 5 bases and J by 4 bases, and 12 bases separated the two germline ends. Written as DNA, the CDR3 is TGTGCCAGCAGCCCTCCGGGCGGAAAAAACATTCAGTACTTC. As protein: CASSPPGGKNIQYF.

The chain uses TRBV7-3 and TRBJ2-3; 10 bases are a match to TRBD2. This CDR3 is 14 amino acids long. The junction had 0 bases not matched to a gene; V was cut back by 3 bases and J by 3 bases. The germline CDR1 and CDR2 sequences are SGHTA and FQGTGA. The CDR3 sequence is CASSLGLATDTQYF. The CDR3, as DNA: TGTGCCAGCAGCTTGGGACTAGCGACAGATACGCAGTATTTT.

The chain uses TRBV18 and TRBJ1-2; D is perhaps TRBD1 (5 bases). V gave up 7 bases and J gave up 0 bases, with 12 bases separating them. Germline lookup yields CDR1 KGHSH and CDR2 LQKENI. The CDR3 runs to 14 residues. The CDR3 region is CASYRDATNYGYTF. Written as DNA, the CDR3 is TGTGCCAGCTACCGGGACGCAACTAACTATGGCTACACCTTC.

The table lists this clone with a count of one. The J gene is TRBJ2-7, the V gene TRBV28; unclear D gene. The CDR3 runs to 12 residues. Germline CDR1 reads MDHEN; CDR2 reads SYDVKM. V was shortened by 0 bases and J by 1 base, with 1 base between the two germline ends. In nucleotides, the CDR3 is TGTGCCAGCAGTTTATGGTCCTACGAGCAGTACTTC. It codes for CASSLWSYEQYF.

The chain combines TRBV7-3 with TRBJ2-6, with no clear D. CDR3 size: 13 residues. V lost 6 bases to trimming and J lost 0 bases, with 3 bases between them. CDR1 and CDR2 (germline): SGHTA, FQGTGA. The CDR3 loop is CASSTSGANVLTF. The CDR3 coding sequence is TGTGCCAGCAGTACCTCTGGGGCCAACGTCCTGACTTTC. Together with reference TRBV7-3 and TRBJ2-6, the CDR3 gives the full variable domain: GAGVSQTPSNKVTEKGKYVELRCDPISGHTALYWYRQSLGQGPEFLIYFQGTGAADDSGLPNDRFFAVRPEGSVSTLKIQRTERGDSAVYLCASSTSGANVLTFGAGSRLTVL.

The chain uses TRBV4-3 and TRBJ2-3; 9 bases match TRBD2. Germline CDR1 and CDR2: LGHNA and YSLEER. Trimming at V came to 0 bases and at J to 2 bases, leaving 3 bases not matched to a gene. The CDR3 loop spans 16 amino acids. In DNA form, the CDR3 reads TGCGCCAGCAGCCAAGAAATAGCGGGAGCCACAGATACGCAGTATTTT. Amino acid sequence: CASSQEIAGATDTQYF.

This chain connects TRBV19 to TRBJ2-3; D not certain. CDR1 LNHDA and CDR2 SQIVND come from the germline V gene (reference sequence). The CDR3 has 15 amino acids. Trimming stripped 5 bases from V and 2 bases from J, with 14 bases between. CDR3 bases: TGTGCCAGTAGTCGTTACCGGGCCGACACAGATACGCAGTATTTT. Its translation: CASSRYRADTDTQYF.

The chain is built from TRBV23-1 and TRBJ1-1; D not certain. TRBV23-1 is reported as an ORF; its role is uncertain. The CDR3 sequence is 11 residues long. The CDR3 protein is CATHPGTEAFF. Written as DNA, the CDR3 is TGCGCAACCCACCCCGGCACTGAAGCTTTCTTT.

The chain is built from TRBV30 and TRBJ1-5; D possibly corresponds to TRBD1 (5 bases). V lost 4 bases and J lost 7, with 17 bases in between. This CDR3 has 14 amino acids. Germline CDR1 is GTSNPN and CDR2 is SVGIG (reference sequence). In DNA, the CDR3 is TGTGCCTGGAACTCGGGGGAGAAAGGACAGCCCCAGCATTTT. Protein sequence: CAWNSGEKGQPQHF.